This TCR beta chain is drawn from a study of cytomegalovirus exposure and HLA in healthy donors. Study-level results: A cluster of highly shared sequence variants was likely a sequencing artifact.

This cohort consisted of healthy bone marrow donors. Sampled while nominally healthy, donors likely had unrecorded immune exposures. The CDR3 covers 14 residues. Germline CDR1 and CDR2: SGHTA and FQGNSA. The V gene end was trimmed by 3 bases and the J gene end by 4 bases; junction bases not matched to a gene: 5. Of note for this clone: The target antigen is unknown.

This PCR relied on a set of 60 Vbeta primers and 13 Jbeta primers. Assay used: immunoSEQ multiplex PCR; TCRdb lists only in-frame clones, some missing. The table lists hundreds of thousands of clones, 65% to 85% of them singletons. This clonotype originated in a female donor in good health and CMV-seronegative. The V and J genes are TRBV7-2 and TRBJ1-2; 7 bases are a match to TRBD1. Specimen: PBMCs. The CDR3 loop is CASSFHGTAYGYTF. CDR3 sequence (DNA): TGTGCCAGCAGCTTCCACGGGACAGCCTATGGCTACACCTTC.